This T cell receptor (beta chain) was identified during a study of blood T cell repertoires in COVID-19. Looking at the study overall: From the United States, Italy and Spain came samples of acute and convalescent COVID-19.

The table came from immunoSEQ multiplex PCR; TCRdb's copy has only in-frame clones and leaves some out. The profile shows about 370,000 clones, about 89% of them singletons. Followed over time, Seattle patients had been enrolled while infection was active. CDR3 length equals 17 residues. The germline V gene has CDR1 MNHNS and CDR2 SASEGT. V lost 1 base and J lost 0; bases outside the gene matches: 6. The gene calls are TRBV6-1 and TRBJ2-5; 9 bases align to TRBD2. This receptor was taken from a woman aged 25 to 45 with COVID-19, enrolled during active disease. The sequenced sample consisted of peripheral blood. CDR3: CASSEVLTSGYQETQYF. Here the CDR3 DNA reads TGTGCCAGCAGTGAAGTGCTGACTAGCGGTTACCAAGAGACCCAGTACTTC.